This passage covers 18 T cell receptor beta chains from one sample sequenced in a study of shared clonotypes between healthy human individuals. Method: immunoSEQ multiplex PCR; TCRdb's copy keeps in-frame clones and lacks some. The table has around 1.1 million clones, roughly 80% seen once. Source material: memory CD4+ T cells from PBMCs. Subset described: CD45RA-negative fraction. The receptor source for this set is a man between 18 and 29 years old in good health. Some clones in this sample may be carry-over from other donors' samples.

V usage is TRBV7-8 and J usage is TRBJ2-7; 7 bases match TRBD1. J gave up 6 bases and V 6 bases, and 5 bases lay outside the gene matches. The CDR3 contains 12 residues. Germline V gene lookup returns CDR1 SGHVS and CDR2 FQNEAQ. CDR3: CASSKTGAEQYF. The CDR3 DNA is TGTGCCAGCAGTAAAACAGGGGCCGAGCAGTACTTC. Based on the CDR3 plus reference TRBV7-8 and TRBJ2-7, the full variable domain is GAGVSQSPRYKVAKRGQDVALRCDPISGHVSLFWYQQALGQGPEFLTYFQNEAQLDKSGLPSDRFFAERPEGSVSTLKIQRTQQEDSAVYLCASSKTGAEQYFGPGTRLTVT.

The J gene is TRBJ1-1, the V gene TRBV19, with 8 bases lining up with TRBD1. The junction had 10 bases not matched to a gene; V was cut back by 6 bases and J by 1 base. Per germline, CDR1 LNHDA and CDR2 SQIVND (reference sequence). The CDR3 sequence is 16 residues long. CDR3 in amino acids: CASSTQGVRTNTEAFF. The CDR3, as DNA: TGTGCCAGTAGCACACAGGGGGTCAGGACGAACACTGAAGCTTTCTTT.

V usage is TRBV4-2 and J usage is TRBJ2-7; 10 nucleotides align to TRBD2. J gave up 2 bases and V 0 bases, and 1 base lay outside the gene matches. The CDR3 has 15 residues. Germline-derived CDR1 and CDR2 are LGHNA and YNFKEQ. DNA for the CDR3: TGTGCCAGCAGCCAAGAAAGCGGGAGGGCCTACGAGCAGTACTTC. Translated: CASSQESGRAYEQYF.

In DNA form, the CDR3 reads TGTGCCAGCAGTAACGACGGGACAGACTATGGCTACACCTTC. It codes for CASSNDGTDYGYTF. The chain has TRBV6-5 and TRBJ1-2, with TRBD1 matching over 7 bases. CDR3 length: 14 amino acids. Germline CDR1 and CDR2: MNHEY and SVGAGI. V lost 5 bases and J lost 3; bases outside the gene matches: 6.

As to this clone: Other DNA sequences in this sample translate to the same CDR3. This chain connects TRBV5-1 to TRBJ2-5; D gene uncertain. V dropped 2 bases and J dropped 1 base, with 9 bases sitting between them. The germline CDR1 and CDR2 sequences are SGHRS and YFSETQ. The CDR3 totals 14 residues. The CDR3 nucleotides are TGCGCCAGCAGCTTAGTACCGGGCCAAGAGACCCAGTACTTC. Encoded protein: CASSLVPGQETQYF. Full variable domain (outside the CDR3, taken from reference TRBV5-1 and TRBJ2-5): KAGVTQTPRYLIKTRGQQVTLSCSPISGHRSVSWYQQTPGQGLQFLFEYFSETQRNKGNFPGRFSGRQFSNSRSEMNVSTLELGDSALYLCASSLVPGQETQYFGPGTRLLVL.

This clone was observed a handful of times. Here the CDR3 reads CATSRGQGADTQYF. CDR3 bases: TGTGCCACCAGCAGAGGCCAGGGGGCAGATACGCAGTATTTT. This rearrangement joins TRBV15 to TRBJ2-3, with 7 nucleotides matching TRBD1. The CDR3 consists of 14 residues. CDR1 LNHNV and CDR2 YYDKDF come from the germline V gene (reference sequence). The J segment lost 4 bases and the V segment lost 1 base, leaving 2 bases of the junction unmatched. The variable domain in full, completed from reference TRBV15 and TRBJ2-3, reads DAMVIQNPRYQVTQFGKPVTLSCSQTLNHNVMYWYQQKSSQAPKLLFHYYDKDFNNEADTPDNFQSRRPNTSFCFLDIRSPGLGDTAMYLCATSRGQGADTQYFGPGTRLTVL.

The sample holds a few counts of this clone. This chain joins TRBV25-1 and TRBJ1-1; TRBD1 agrees at 9 bases. The CDR3 covers 17 residues. V lost 1 base to trimming and J lost 1 base; unmatched junction nucleotides: 7. In germline, CDR1 is MGHDK, CDR2 SYGVNS. CDR3 residues: CASSESRPGQGNTEAFF. The CDR3 nucleotides are TGTGCCAGCAGTGAATCTCGACCGGGACAGGGGAACACTGAAGCTTTCTTT.

The rearrangement links TRBV6-1 to TRBJ2-4; the D is unclear. CDR1 and CDR2 (germline): MNHNS, SASEGT. This CDR3 is built from 11 residues. With 3 bases removed from V and 15 bases from J, the gap between germline ends came to 12 bases. The CDR3 coding sequence is TGTGCCAGCAGTGAGCGGAGCAGAGGGTACTTC. Residues: CASSERSRGYF.

The J gene is TRBJ2-7, the V gene TRBV11-1, with 7 bases fitting TRBD1. The CDR3 is 15 residues long. V gave up 1 base and J gave up 3 bases; unmatched junction bases: 6. From germline, CDR1 is SGHAT and CDR2 FQDESV (reference sequence). CDR3 residues: CASSLDRGVYYEQYF. The CDR3 region has the DNA TGTGCCAGCAGCTTAGACAGGGGAGTCTACTACGAGCAGTACTTC.

The chain joins TRBV16 to TRBJ2-3, with unresolved D. Germline CDR1 and CDR2: KGHSY and FQNENV. This CDR3 is 14 amino acids long. Trimming shortened V by 0 bases and J by 0 bases, and 4 bases separated the two germline ends. The CDR3 spells CASSQSTSTDTQYF. The CDR3 bases are TGTGCCAGCAGCCAATCGACTAGCACAGATACGCAGTATTTT. Full variable domain (remainder filled in from reference TRBV16 and TRBJ2-3): GEEVAQTPKHLVRGEGQKAKLYCAPIKGHSYVFWYQQVLKNEFKFLISFQNENVFDETGMPKERFSAKCLPNSPCSLEIQATKLEDSAVYFCASSQSTSTDTQYFGPGTRLTVL.

The DNA of the CDR3 is TGTGCCAGCAGTTACGGAATTTCTGGGGCCAACGTCCTGACTTTC. Translation: CASSYGISGANVLTF. The chain recombines TRBV6-6 with TRBJ2-6; D uncertain. Germline assignment: CDR1 MNHNY and CDR2 SVGAGI (reference sequence). This CDR3 spans 15 amino acids. V was clipped by 2 bases and J by 1 base, with 6 bases between them.

This chain uses TRBV30 with TRBJ2-5; no firm D call. Germline values: CDR1 GTSNPN, CDR2 SVGIG (reference sequence). The CDR3 length is 13 residues. The V end lost 3 bases, the J end lost 7 bases, and 15 bases lay between the germline ends. The DNA of the CDR3 is TGTGCCTGGAGGCCCGACCTTTCGGGGACCCAGTACTTC. Translating it yields CAWRPDLSGTQYF. The entire variable domain, with the rest obtained from reference TRBV30 and TRBJ2-5, is as follows: SQTIHQWPATLVQPVGSPLSLECTVEGTSNPNLYWYRQAAGRGLQLLFYSVGIGQISSEVPQNLSASRPQDRQFILSSKKLLLSDSGFYLCAWRPDLSGTQYFGPGTRLLVL.

The chain joins TRBV19 to TRBJ1-1; maybe TRBD1 (5 bases). The CDR3 covers 13 residues. V was clipped by 4 bases and J by 4 bases, with 10 bases between them. Per the germline V gene, CDR1 is LNHDA and CDR2 is SQIVND (reference sequence). The CDR3 loop is CASSTGFSTEAFF. In DNA form, the CDR3 reads TGTGCCAGTAGTACAGGGTTTAGCACTGAAGCTTTCTTT.

This clone was seen only once. The chain combines TRBV11-3 with TRBJ2-3; either TRBD1 or TRBD2 may fit D (6 bases each). The CDR3 loop spans 14 amino acids. V gave up 1 base and J gave up 5 bases, with 10 bases separating them. CDR1 SGHNT and CDR2 YENEEA come from the germline V gene. CDR3 sequence reads: CASSLGGAGDTQYF. The DNA of the CDR3 is TGTGCCAGCAGCTTAGGGGGGGCCGGAGATACGCAGTATTTT.

The chain uses TRBV28 and TRBJ2-7, with a weak D call TRBD2 (6 bases). CDR3 length: 18 residues. The germline gives CDR1 MDHEN, CDR2 SYDVKM. V shed 6 bases and J shed 0 bases, with 24 bases lying between them. The CDR3 spells CASRPGVRLARGSYEQYF. The CDR3 nucleotides read TGTGCCAGCAGACCGGGTGTGAGGCTAGCGCGAGGCTCCTACGAGCAGTACTTC.

The chain carries TRBV7-2 and TRBJ2-5, with 7 nucleotides matching TRBD2. The CDR3 is 14 residues long. The trim removed 5 bases at V and 2 bases at J, leaving 5 bases unmatched. Germline CDR1 reads SGHTA; CDR2 reads FQGNSA. CDR3 nucleotides: TGTGCCAGCAGCCCTATGGGGGGGCAAGAGACCCAGTACTTC. Its protein product is CASSPMGGQETQYF. Full variable domain (outside the CDR3, taken from reference TRBV7-2 and TRBJ2-5): GAGVSQSPSNKVTEKGKDVELRCDPISGHTALYWYRQSLGQGLEFLIYFQGNSAPDKSGLPSDRFSAERTGGSVSTLTIQRTQQEDSAVYLCASSPMGGQETQYFGPGTRLLVL.

This chain links TRBV4-2 with TRBJ2-1; TRBD2 aligns across 15 bases. CDR1 is LGHNA, CDR2 YNFKEQ, per germline. V shed 4 bases, J shed 15 bases, and the junction held 10 bases outside the gene matches. This CDR3 region has 15 residues. Written as DNA, the CDR3 is TGTGCCAGCAGCCTCGGACTAGCGGGAGGGATGGTTCTGTTCTTC. Translated: CASSLGLAGGMVLFF.

This rearrangement joins TRBV7-3 to TRBJ2-2; no clear D gene. Germline V gene lookup returns CDR1 SGHTA and CDR2 FQGTGA. The length of the CDR3 is 14 residues. The CDR3 region has the DNA TGTGCTAGCCGCACGGCCCCGGACACCGGGGAGCTGTTTTTT. It specifies CASRTAPDTGELFF.